This T cell receptor beta chain was recovered during a study of vaccination and CD4 T cells after COVID-19. Treatment of the sample: approximately nine-day PBMC culture with coronavirus spike peptide pools or control peptides (ViraFEST assay). V lost 6 bases and J lost 5; bases outside the gene matches: 15. CDR3 length: 17 amino acids. The germline V gene has CDR1 MNHEY and CDR2 SVGEGT. CD4+ T cells that had been cultured provided DNA sequenced with the Oncomine TCR Beta short-read assay. Genomic DNA was drawn out of CD4+ T cells grown in culture. TCRdb passed the PCR reads through MiXCR, listing each CDR3 protein once. The sample lists more than 15,000 distinct CDR3 sequences, roughly 43% occurring once. This clonotype was detected a few times. Its antigen is as yet unknown.

The chain recombines TRBV6-2 or TRBV6-3 with TRBJ2-1; 8 bases are shared with TRBD1. Sequencing was performed on CD4+ T cells from blood, cultured in vitro, taken before SARS-CoV-2 vaccination. This sequence originates from a human donor who had recovered from COVID-19. CDR3 sequence: CASRSTYYRQGNNEQFF. The CDR3 DNA follows: TGTGCCAGCAGATCCACGTATTATCGACAGGGGAACAATGAGCAGTTCTTC.